This T cell receptor beta chain was profiled in a study of CD4 and CD8 cells across lung adenocarcinoma regions. The germline gives CDR1 MNHEY, CDR2 SMNVEV (reference sequence). Trimming stripped 6 bases from V and 2 bases from J, with 11 bases between. The CDR3 has 15 residues. The patients had localized lung adenocarcinoma, a non-small cell subtype. TCRdb used MiXCR to reprocess the PCR reads, holding one entry per CDR3 protein. The sample has approximately 6,000 distinct CDR3 sequences, around 50% seen once. The source is a female donor with lung adenocarcinoma. The CD4 and CD8 labels of this study may be unreliable. The material sequenced was CD4+ T cells from the center of a lung tumor. This chain joins TRBV27 and TRBJ2-6, with D possibly TRBD2 on 6 matching bases. The CDR3 spells CASSHGGTGANVLTF. The CDR3 region has the DNA TGTGCCAGCAGCCACGGGGGAACTGGGGCCAACGTCCTGACTTTC.